Given below is one T cell receptor (beta chain) in context. Its antigen is still unknown. The sample originates from a study of immune cell composition in non-small cell lung cancer. Study observations and caveats: Squamous carcinomas (about 75%) more often had tumour-associated clones >0.5% than adenocarcinomas (around 33%).

Data came from immunoSEQ multiplex PCR; TCRdb stores just in-frame clones and leaves some out. The sample records approximately 4,800 clones, 60% to 85% being singletons. In germline, CDR1 is WNHNN, CDR2 SYGVQD (reference sequence). This CDR3 region has 16 residues. V lost 3 bases to trimming and J lost 2 bases; unmatched junction nucleotides: 5. The clonotype originates from a human donor with non-small cell lung cancer. This chain connects TRBV10-1 to TRBJ2-5; TRBD2 matches at 11 bases. The sequenced sample was lung tumor tissue. CDR3 residues: CASSEGSGRVQETQYF. The CDR3 DNA is TGCGCCAGCAGTGAAGGTAGCGGGAGGGTTCAAGAGACCCAGTACTTC.